This T cell receptor beta chain was found in a study of response to subunit inactivated influenza vaccine. Each CDR3 protein is one row after TCRdb ran MiXCR on the RT-PCR reads. The sample lists hundreds of thousands of distinct CDR3 sequences; 15% to 18% were seen once. The CDR3 consists of 13 residues. Germline lookup yields CDR1 MNHEY and CDR2 SVGEGT. V lost 2 bases to trimming and J lost 4 bases, with 5 bases between them. The V gene is TRBV6-2 or TRBV6-3, the J gene TRBJ2-2; D is uncertain. The sample was PBMCs from blood, taken 11 to 12 days after vaccination. The TCR comes from a man aged 50 to 59 who received an inactivated influenza vaccine. Here the CDR3 reads CASSYATTGELFF. CDR3 bases: TGTGCCAGCAGTTACGCAACCACCGGGGAGCTGTTTTTT.